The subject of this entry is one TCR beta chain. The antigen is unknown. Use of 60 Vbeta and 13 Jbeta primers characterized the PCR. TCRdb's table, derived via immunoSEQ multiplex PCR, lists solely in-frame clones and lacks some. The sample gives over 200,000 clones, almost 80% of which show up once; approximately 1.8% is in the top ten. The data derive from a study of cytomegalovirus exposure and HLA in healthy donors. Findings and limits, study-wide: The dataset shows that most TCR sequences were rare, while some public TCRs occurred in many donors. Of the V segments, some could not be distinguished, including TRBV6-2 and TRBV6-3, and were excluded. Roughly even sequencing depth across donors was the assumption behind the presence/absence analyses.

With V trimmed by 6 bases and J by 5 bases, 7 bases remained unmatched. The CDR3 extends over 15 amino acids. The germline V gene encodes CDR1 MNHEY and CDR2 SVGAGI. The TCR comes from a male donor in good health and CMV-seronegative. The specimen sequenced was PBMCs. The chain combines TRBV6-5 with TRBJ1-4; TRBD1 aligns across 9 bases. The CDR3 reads CASRPRTGANEKLFF. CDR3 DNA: TGTGCCAGCAGACCCCGGACAGGGGCAAATGAAAAACTGTTTTTT.